The source of this T cell receptor (beta chain) is a study of blood T cell repertoires in COVID-19. The overall study: Samples of COVID-19 (acute and convalescent) were obtained from the United States, Italy and Spain. Sources were T cells, B-cell-depleted T cells, or PBMCs; the material itself was cDNA or gDNA.

V lost 4 bases and J lost 5; bases outside the gene matches: 8. Germline lookup yields CDR1 KGHDR and CDR2 SFDVKD. This CDR3 has 15 amino acids. In its sample, this clone was seen once. In the original workflow: From reference gene primer amplification, estimates of nucleated cell counts were derived. Method: immunoSEQ multiplex PCR; TCRdb's copy keeps in-frame clones and lacks some. For V, J and clone size, that table is used; D and trimming come from the DNA. The table lists approximately 160,000 clones, 86% of them singletons, with roughly 4.1% in the top ten. The rearrangement links TRBV24-1 to TRBJ1-1; 8 bases fit TRBD1. This sequence was found in a woman between 65 and 79 years old with acute or convalescent COVID-19. Material: peripheral blood. The CDR3 is CATSDPGQGRTEAFF. In nucleotides, the CDR3 is TGTGCCACCAGTGACCCCGGACAGGGAAGGACTGAAGCTTTCTTT.